The next 4 T cell receptor beta chains were all read from a single sample in a study of T cell responses to AZD1222 COVID-19 vaccine. Generated by immunoSEQ multiplex PCR, the TCRdb table keeps only in-frame clones and is missing some. Of some 150,000 clones listed, more than 85% were seen once; the top ten hold 5.5% to 8.5%. Sequences were derived from peripheral blood, sampled after recovery from COVID-19. Receptors originate from an adult who had recovered from COVID-19.

This clone was detected a few times. This chain uses TRBV7-2 with TRBJ1-1; D is uncertain. Germline CDR1 reads SGHTA; CDR2 reads FQGNSA. The CDR3 runs to 15 residues. Trimming left V 2 bases short and J 0 bases short, with 10 bases between. The CDR3 DNA sequence: TGTGCCAGCAGCTTACCCCAGTTGGTGAACACTGAAGCTTTCTTT. Translated: CASSLPQLVNTEAFF.

V usage is TRBV14 and J usage is TRBJ2-3; D might be TRBD1 (5 bases). The CDR3 totals 16 residues. V dropped 0 bases and J dropped 6 bases, with 16 bases sitting between them. Germline lookup yields CDR1 SGHDN and CDR2 FVKESK. The CDR3 here is CASSQDSRTRWDTQYF. The CDR3 bases are TGTGCCAGCAGCCAAGATTCAAGGACACGGTGGGATACGCAGTATTTT.

This sequence joins TRBV3-1 (or the pseudogene TRBV3-2) and TRBJ2-5; perhaps TRBD1 as D (6 bases). Trimming removed 1 base at V and 5 bases at J, with 17 bases between. Germline lookup yields CDR1 LGHDT and CDR2 YNNKEL (reference sequence). The CDR3 spans 16 residues. The CDR3 nucleotides read TGTGCCAGCAGCCAAGGGACTTACAGGGTAAGGGAGACCCAGTACTTC. It translates to CASSQGTYRVRETQYF.

V usage is TRBV19 and J usage is TRBJ1-5, with D unresolved. Germline V gives CDR1 LNHDA, CDR2 SQIVND (reference sequence). V was cut by 4 bases and J by 10 bases, with 14 bases left in between. This CDR3 contains 13 residues. DNA for the CDR3: TGTGCCAGTAGTAACCCTTATCAGGAACCCCAGCATTTT. Translating it yields CASSNPYQEPQHF.